The 13 T cell receptor beta chains presented below share a single source sample, sequenced in a study of Ad26.COV2.S vaccination and SARS-CoV-2 variants (dated by TCRdb to the early 2020s). This specimen's treatment or condition label, per the study, means: around 19 received Ad26.COV2.S at low or high dose, single or two shots; about 5 received placebo; per-sample allocation not given. For vaccine and placebo recipients, the sequenced repertoires came from samples collected on day 63 after the first injection. The receptor library was made with the immunoSEQ multiplex PCR assay. TCRdb mirrors the immuneACCESS table, restricted to in-frame sequences. Some clones are absent from its copies; in checked studies, under half trace to an unresolved V gene, and the reason for the others is unknown. This sample gives roughly 380,000 clones in total; 70% to 90% of them show up just once. The ten largest account for less than 4% of the sample.

The input for sequencing was peripheral blood, taken in a trial of Ad26.COV2.S vaccine versus placebo. Source of these receptors: a person aged 18 to 59 who received the Ad26.COV2.S COVID-19 vaccine or a placebo.

The gene calls are TRBV3-1 (or the pseudogene TRBV3-2) and TRBJ2-3, with 9 bases that match TRBD1. Germline CDR1 reads LGHDT; CDR2 reads YNNKEL (reference sequence). This CDR3 is 16 amino acids long. Trimming at V came to 8 bases and at J to 8 bases, leaving 17 bases not matched to a gene. CDR3 DNA: TGTGCCAGCGAGGGTCTGGGACAGGGCGCTTTGAGTACGCAGTATTTT. Its protein product is CASEGLGQGALSTQYF.

The chain links TRBV7-9 to TRBJ2-1; no reliable D call. The germline V gene has CDR1 SEHNR and CDR2 FQNEAQ (reference sequence). V gave up 1 base and J gave up 7 bases, with 11 bases separating them. This CDR3 has 14 residues. For the CDR3, the DNA is TGTGCCAGCAGCTTAGGAACGGGCCGAAATGAGCAGTTCTTC. Protein: CASSLGTGRNEQFF. Looking up the rest from reference TRBV7-9 and TRBJ2-1 gives the full variable domain: DTGVSQNPRHKITKRGQNVTFRCDPISEHNRLYWYRQTLGQGPEFLTYFQNEAQLEKSRLLSDRFSAERPKGSFSTLEIQRTEQGDSAMYLCASSLGTGRNEQFFGPGTRLTVL.

The V and J genes are TRBV5-1 and TRBJ2-2, with 12 bases matching TRBD2. CDR3 size: 17 residues. Losses at the gene ends were 0 bases for V and 7 bases for J; bases not matched to a gene: 7. In germline, CDR1 is SGHRS, CDR2 YFSETQ. CDR3 region: CASSLATSGGSHGELFF. The CDR3 DNA follows: TGCGCCAGCAGCTTGGCCACTAGCGGGGGGTCGCACGGGGAGCTGTTTTTT.

The chain is built from TRBV28 and TRBJ1-5; D is perhaps TRBD1 (6 bases). This CDR3 is built from 19 residues. V was clipped by 4 bases and J by 0 bases, with 22 bases between them. The germline gives CDR1 MDHEN, CDR2 SYDVKM. The CDR3 DNA follows: TGTGCCAGCAGTTATTGGGGGGGGCGGACAGAGCATAGCAATCAGCCCCAGCATTTT. It yields the protein CASSYWGGRTEHSNQPQHF.

This clone was seen once. The gene calls are TRBV6-2 or TRBV6-3 and TRBJ2-7; D uncertain. CDR3 length: 11 residues. The germline gives CDR1 MNHEY, CDR2 SVGEGT. Between the trimmed V and J ends, which lost 2 bases and 10 bases, there was a span of 9 bases. For the CDR3, the DNA is TGTGCCAGCAGTTACCGAGATTTTCAGTACTTC. Translating gives CASSYRDFQYF.

This clone was detected only a few times. The chain recombines TRBV9 with TRBJ2-7, with 7 bases fitting TRBD2. Germline CDR1 and CDR2: SGDLS and YYNGEE. V shed 0 bases, J shed 7 bases, and the junction held 10 bases outside the gene matches. This CDR3 is built from 15 residues. CDR3 DNA sequence: TGTGCCAGCAGCGTAGGGAACGGGAGGTTTGAGGAGCAGTACTTC. Residues: CASSVGNGRFEEQYF.

CDR3 in DNA: TGCGCCAGCAGCCAAGAACGTTCCTTCGTGGCTTTCTTT. Its protein is CASSQERSFVAFF. The rearrangement links TRBV4-1 to TRBJ1-1; no definite D call. The CDR3 has 13 amino acids. Looked up from germline, CDR1 is MGHRA and CDR2 is YSYEKL. V lost 0 bases to trimming and J lost 11 bases, with 13 bases between them.

The chain joins TRBV6-2 or TRBV6-3 to TRBJ2-1; D unclear. The germline V gene has CDR1 MNHEY and CDR2 SVGEGT. The length of the CDR3 is 13 residues. With 5 bases removed from V and 10 bases from J, the gap between germline ends came to 15 bases. The DNA for the CDR3 is TGTGCCAGCAGTCTGACCCGTGAATTGGAGCAGTTCTTC. Translation gives CASSLTRELEQFF.

The rearrangement uses TRBV24-1 and TRBJ2-3, with D perhaps TRBD1 (6 bases). The germline CDR1 and CDR2 sequences are KGHDR and SFDVKD. Trimming took 7 bases from V and 4 from J, leaving 20 bases between them. This CDR3 has 16 amino acids. CDR3 region: CATSAPRTEKADTQYF. CDR3 nucleotide sequence: TGTGCCACCAGCGCCCCCCGGACAGAGAAAGCAGATACGCAGTATTTT.

This chain joins TRBV16 and TRBJ1-1, with a tentative D call TRBD1 (5 bases). The CDR3 loop spans 13 amino acids. Germline V CDR1 and CDR2: KGHSY, FQNENV. V lost 3 bases and J 1 base, leaving 6 bases between the germline ends. DNA for the CDR3: TGTGCCAGCAGCCAGCAGGGGAACACTGAAGCTTTCTTT. This codes for CASSQQGNTEAFF. Supplemented by reference TRBV16 and TRBJ1-1, the full variable domain reads GEEVAQTPKHLVRGEGQKAKLYCAPIKGHSYVFWYQQVLKNEFKFLISFQNENVFDETGMPKERFSAKCLPNSPCSLEIQATKLEDSAVYFCASSQQGNTEAFFGQGTRLTVV.

This chain joins TRBV7-8 and TRBJ2-7; D may be TRBD1 (6 bases). V lost 4 bases, J lost 2 bases, and 12 bases lay in between. Germline lookup yields CDR1 SGHVS and CDR2 FQNEAQ. The CDR3 loop spans 14 amino acids. The CDR3 protein is CASSSSRDTYEQYF. For the CDR3, the DNA is TGTGCCAGCAGCTCCAGCCGGGACACCTACGAGCAGTACTTC.

This clone was found a few times. The chain carries TRBV27 and TRBJ1-5; no clear D. V lost 2 bases, J lost 0 bases, and 8 bases lay in between. CDR1 and CDR2 (germline): MNHEY, SMNVEV (reference sequence). This CDR3 contains 15 residues. CDR3 DNA sequence: TGTGCCAGCAGTTTAGGTTCAGTTAGCAATCAGCCCCAGCATTTT. Protein product: CASSLGSVSNQPQHF.

This chain uses TRBV27 with TRBJ1-2, with 9 positions matching TRBD1. The CDR3 runs to 14 residues. Trimming removed 4 bases from V and 7 bases from J; junction bases left unmatched: 7. Germline V CDR1 and CDR2: MNHEY, SMNVEV (reference sequence). The CDR3 loop reads CASSSGTGFGGYTF. CDR3 DNA sequence: TGTGCCAGCAGTTCTGGGACAGGGTTTGGTGGCTACACCTTC.